One sample yielded the 6 T cell receptor beta chains listed below, sequenced in a study of graft-versus-host responses after intestinal transplantation. These receptors' antigens are unknown. This table comes from immunoSEQ multiplex PCR, and its TCRdb copy is limited to in-frame clones, with some not included. The sample includes tens of thousands of clones, 90% to 95% of them seen just once. This sample comprised unstimulated CD4+ T cells sorted from spleen or lymph node cells, obtained before intestinal transplant. These TCRs come from a human donor who received an intestinal transplant.

This chain links TRBV27 with TRBJ2-2; 8 bases are a match to TRBD2. V shed 6 bases and J 7 bases; nucleotides not matched to a gene: 7. Germline V CDR1 and CDR2: MNHEY, SMNVEV (reference sequence). This CDR3 contains 14 residues. CDR3 in DNA: TGTGCCAGCAGAAGTAGCGGGGAGGTCGGGGAGCTGTTTTTT. Its translation is CASRSSGEVGELFF.

The rearrangement links TRBV10-3 to TRBJ2-6, with 12 bases aligning to TRBD2. J gave up 0 bases and V 0 bases, and 6 bases lay outside the gene matches. Germline V gene sequence: CDR1 ENHRY, CDR2 SYGVKD. This CDR3 contains 20 residues. The CDR3 sequence: CAISESRLAGALSGANVLTF. The CDR3 DNA is TGTGCCATCAGTGAGTCGAGACTAGCGGGGGCACTCTCTGGGGCCAACGTCCTGACTTTC.

The gene calls are TRBV6-5 and TRBJ2-7; 9 positions match TRBD1. The CDR3 contains 15 residues. V trimming: 0 bases; J trimming: 5 bases; junction bases outside the gene matches: 5. Per the germline V gene, CDR1 is MNHEY and CDR2 is SVGAGI. Written as DNA, the CDR3 is TGTGCCAGCAGTTACTCATCGGACAGGGGCCACGAGCAGTACTTC. Translated: CASSYSSDRGHEQYF.

This clone was seen only once. This chain links TRBV2 with TRBJ2-5; weak D call: TRBD1 (6 bases). Trimming pared 6 bases from V and 5 bases from J, leaving 19 bases between. Germline V gives CDR1 SNHLY, CDR2 FYNNEI. This CDR3 contains 15 residues. The CDR3, as DNA: TGTGCCAGCAGCCTCGGGACACCACCGCGGGAGACCCAGTACTTC. This sequence encodes CASSLGTPPRETQYF.

This sequence joins TRBV6-5 and TRBJ1-2; no clear D gene. Trimming left V 0 bases short and J 11 bases short, with 16 bases between. The V gene's germline CDR1 is MNHEY and CDR2 SVGAGI. The CDR3 extends over 14 amino acids. The CDR3 loop is CASSYSNQPQDYTF. For the CDR3, the DNA is TGTGCCAGCAGTTACTCGAATCAGCCCCAGGATTACACCTTC.

The chain recombines TRBV28 with TRBJ2-3; D perhaps matches TRBD1 (6 bases). Trimming removed 10 bases at V and 7 bases at J, with 12 bases between. From germline, CDR1 is MDHEN and CDR2 SYDVKM. The CDR3 contains 11 residues. This chain's CDR3 is CATQGQHTQYF. The CDR3 region has the DNA TGTGCCACCCAGGGGCAGCATACGCAGTATTTT.